The 24 T cell receptor beta chains below come from one sample, sequenced in a study of T cell changes during pregnancy in multiple sclerosis. Using immunoSEQ multiplex PCR, the repertoire was profiled, and TCRdb retains in-frame clones only, with some absent. The sample has about 55,000 clones, 90% to 95% seen once; the top ten hold about 3%. The sequencing used CD8+ T cells from peripheral blood mononuclear cells, collected in the third trimester of pregnancy. Receptors were obtained from a female donor with multiple sclerosis, enrolled in a pregnancy study.

This rearrangement joins TRBV7-9 to TRBJ2-7; 8 nucleotides agree with TRBD2. Germline V lookup: CDR1 SEHNR, CDR2 FQNEAQ (reference sequence). V lost 7 bases, J lost 2 bases, and 7 bases stayed unmatched. The CDR3 totals 14 residues. The CDR3 protein is CASTLSGRAYEQYF. CDR3 DNA: TGTGCCAGCACCCTGAGCGGGAGAGCCTACGAGCAGTACTTC.

The chain links TRBV5-6 to TRBJ1-2, with 7 positions matching TRBD1. V dropped 4 bases and J dropped 1; count of bases not matched to a gene: 7. The length of the CDR3 is 15 residues. The germline V gene encodes CDR1 SGHDT and CDR2 YYEEEE. The CDR3 here is CASSGQASFNYGYTF. The CDR3 DNA follows: TGTGCCAGCAGCGGACAGGCTTCTTTTAACTATGGCTACACCTTC.

The chain has TRBV5-5 and TRBJ2-5; 11 bases are shared with TRBD1. This CDR3 comprises 17 residues. The J segment lost 4 bases and the V segment lost 3 bases, leaving 11 bases of the junction unmatched. The germline V gene encodes CDR1 SGHKS and CDR2 YYEKEE (reference sequence). The CDR3 nucleotides are TGTGCCAGCAGCTGGCGGAGAGGACAGGGGGCTAGAGAGACCCAGTACTTC. This gives the protein CASSWRRGQGARETQYF.

This chain uses TRBV30 with TRBJ2-7; a weak D match, TRBD2 (6 bases). This CDR3 contains 16 residues. Germline lookup yields CDR1 GTSNPN and CDR2 SVGIG (reference sequence). V lost 2 bases, J lost 4 bases, and 21 bases lay in between. CDR3 DNA sequence: TGTGCCTGGAGTCAGATAGCGGATCTTAGAAGGTACGAGCAGTACTTC. This sequence encodes CAWSQIADLRRYEQYF.

The chain carries TRBV6-6 and TRBJ2-3; D might be TRBD2 (5 bases). CDR1 is MNHNY, CDR2 SVGAGI, per germline (reference sequence). V shed 2 bases and J shed 2 bases, with 14 bases lying between them. The CDR3 runs 16 residues. Written as DNA, the CDR3 is TGTGCCAGCAGTTACGGATCTAGCTGGAACACAGATACGCAGTATTTT. Protein: CASSYGSSWNTDTQYF.

The rearrangement joins TRBV4-1 to TRBJ2-1; TRBD2 agrees at 7 bases. The CDR3 spans 17 residues. Germline CDR1 is MGHRA and CDR2 is YSYEKL. V gave up 0 bases and J gave up 0 bases; unmatched junction bases: 5. This CDR3 reads CASSQEGGRVSYNEQFF. The CDR3 DNA is TGCGCCAGCAGCCAAGAGGGGGGGAGGGTCTCCTACAATGAGCAGTTCTTC.

This sequence joins TRBV4-1 and TRBJ2-7, with 10 positions matching TRBD2. The V gene's germline CDR1 is MGHRA and CDR2 YSYEKL. The CDR3 length is 16 residues. The V and J ends lost 0 bases and 1 base, in that order; junction bases with no gene match: 3. DNA of the CDR3: TGCGCCAGCAGCCAAGAGCAACTAGCGGGATCCTACGAGCAGTACTTC. It translates to CASSQEQLAGSYEQYF.

The rearrangement joins TRBV9 to TRBJ2-2; unclear D gene. Germline V gene sequence: CDR1 SGDLS, CDR2 YYNGEE. Trimming took 3 bases from V and 1 from J, leaving 13 bases between them. CDR3 length: 16 amino acids. In nucleotides, the CDR3 is TGTGCCAGCAGCGATCCCGTGGCGGAGAACACCGGGGAGCTGTTTTTT. Its translation: CASSDPVAENTGELFF.

The chain employs TRBV19 and TRBJ2-7; 16 bases match TRBD2. The CDR3 runs 18 residues. CDR1 LNHDA and CDR2 SQIVND come from the germline V gene (reference sequence). V shed 4 bases, J shed 2 bases, and the junction held 8 bases outside the gene matches. The CDR3 coding sequence is TGTGCCAGTAGTACGGGACTAGCGGGAGGGCCCTCGACCTACGAGCAGTACTTC. This codes for CASSTGLAGGPSTYEQYF.

The V gene is TRBV27, the J gene TRBJ2-3; tentative D call: TRBD1 (7 bases). The V end lost 7 bases, the J end lost 6 bases, and 20 bases lay between the germline ends. This CDR3 has 15 amino acids. Germline-derived CDR1 and CDR2 are MNHEY and SMNVEV (reference sequence). CDR3 nucleotide sequence: TGTGCCAGCACCCTTAGCAGGGGGGCGTGGGATACGCAGTATTTT. Translated: CASTLSRGAWDTQYF.

V usage is TRBV9 and J usage is TRBJ2-4, with D possibly TRBD1 on 5 matching bases. The V end was cut by 0 bases, the J end by 1 base, with 8 bases between. The CDR3 covers 15 residues. Germline V gives CDR1 SGDLS, CDR2 YYNGEE. The CDR3: CASSVEGHAKNIQYF. CDR3 sequence (DNA): TGTGCCAGCAGCGTAGAGGGGCATGCCAAAAACATTCAGTACTTC.

The CDR3 loop is CASSLGVSGELFF. The CDR3 DNA sequence: TGTGCCAGCAGCCTCGGGGTGTCCGGGGAGCTGTTTTTT. The genes are TRBV7-6 and TRBJ2-2, with D possibly matching TRBD2 (5 bases). CDR3 length: 13 amino acids. Looked up from germline, CDR1 is SGHVS and CDR2 is FNYEAQ. Trimming took 5 bases from V and 6 from J, leaving 10 bases between them.

The table lists this clone with a few counts. The rearrangement joins TRBV11-2 to TRBJ1-1; 10 bases line up with TRBD1. Per germline, CDR1 SGHAT and CDR2 FQNNGV. The V and J ends lost 4 bases and 10 bases, in that order; junction bases with no gene match: 15. The CDR3 consists of 16 residues. The CDR3 bases are TGTGCCAGCAGCTCAGACGTAGACAGGGGGCGTATGGGAGCTTTCTTT. Translation: CASSSDVDRGRMGAFF.

The chain links TRBV11-2 to TRBJ2-1; no reliable D call. CDR3 length equals 14 residues. The V gene's germline CDR1 is SGHAT and CDR2 FQNNGV. The ends were cut back, 3 bases at V and 0 bases at J, with 6 bases in the middle. In DNA form, the CDR3 reads TGTGCCAGCAGCTTGGAGTACTCCTACAATGAGCAGTTCTTC. Its translation is CASSLEYSYNEQFF.

The gene calls are TRBV10-3 and TRBJ2-7; 11 positions agree with TRBD1. The trim removed 6 bases at V and 4 bases at J, leaving 8 bases unmatched. The CDR3 runs to 15 residues. The germline CDR1 and CDR2 sequences are ENHRY and SYGVKD. CDR3 nucleotides: TGTGCCATCAGAGAACCGGGACAGGGGGAGTACGAGCAGTACTTC. This encodes CAIREPGQGEYEQYF.

This chain uses TRBV2 with TRBJ2-1, with 9 bases fitting TRBD2. V was pared by 5 bases and J by 4 bases, with 6 bases of the junction left unmatched. Germline loops: CDR1 SNHLY, CDR2 FYNNEI. The CDR3 consists of 15 residues. The CDR3 spells CASSSGREGYNEQFF. The CDR3 nucleotides are TGTGCCAGCAGTAGCGGGCGGGAGGGTTACAATGAGCAGTTCTTC.

CDR3 sequence: CASSLISGRPDTGELFF. CDR3 nucleotide sequence: TGTGCCAGCAGTTTGATTAGCGGGAGGCCGGACACCGGGGAGCTGTTTTTT. This chain links TRBV27 with TRBJ2-2; 10 nucleotides align to TRBD2. In germline, CDR1 is MNHEY, CDR2 SMNVEV (reference sequence). With V trimmed by 3 bases and J by 3 bases, 7 bases remained unmatched. The length of the CDR3 is 17 residues.

This chain connects TRBV27 to TRBJ1-2; D perhaps matches TRBD1 (6 bases). The CDR3 spans 13 residues. V lost 6 bases to trimming and J lost 5 bases, with 13 bases between them. The V gene's germline CDR1 is MNHEY and CDR2 SMNVEV (reference sequence). CDR3: CASRPTTGYGYTF. DNA for the CDR3: TGTGCCAGCAGGCCGACTACAGGGTATGGCTACACCTTC.

This sequence joins TRBV7-8 and TRBJ2-2, with 9 bases lining up with TRBD2. The germline V gene has CDR1 SGHVS and CDR2 FQNEAQ. V lost 4 bases and J lost 0; bases outside the gene matches: 3. The CDR3 spans 16 residues. The CDR3 sequence: CASSSAGGANTGELFF. The CDR3 nucleotides are TGTGCCAGCAGCTCAGCGGGAGGCGCGAACACCGGGGAGCTGTTTTTT.

The CDR3 coding sequence is TGTGCCAGCAGCTCAGGGACTAGCGCCTACGAGCAGTACTTC. Translating gives CASSSGTSAYEQYF. This sequence joins TRBV7-9 and TRBJ2-7; 10 nucleotides line up with TRBD2. Unmatched junction bases numbered 2, after V lost 4 bases and J lost 2 bases. Germline CDR1 reads SEHNR; CDR2 reads FQNEAQ (reference sequence). The CDR3 has 14 amino acids.

This CDR3 reads CASSRSSGGKTTELFF. Here the CDR3 DNA reads TGTGCCAGCAGCCGTAGTAGCGGGGGAAAGACGACCGAGCTGTTTTTT. This chain connects TRBV11-2 to TRBJ2-2; 9 bases match TRBD2. The CDR3 totals 16 residues. The germline V gene encodes CDR1 SGHAT and CDR2 FQNNGV. V gave up 5 bases and J gave up 11 bases; unmatched junction bases: 15.

Regarding this clone: An end of the junction does not agree with germline; a read error may underlie this. This chain's CDR3 is CASSISSGGPYEQYF. DNA for the CDR3: TGTGCCAGCAGTATATCTAGCGGGGGACCCTACGAGCAGTACTTC. The V and J genes are TRBV27 and TRBJ2-7; TRBD2 aligns across 10 bases. The germline gives CDR1 MNHEY, CDR2 SMNVEV (reference sequence). The CDR3 runs 15 residues.

This clone was observed a handful of times. This sequence joins TRBV29-1 and TRBJ2-1; 9 bases map to TRBD1. The CDR3 totals 17 residues. Looked up from germline, CDR1 is SQVTM and CDR2 is ANQGSEA. Unmatched junction bases numbered 9, after V lost 3 bases and J lost 0 bases. In DNA, the CDR3 is TGCAGCGTTGACCTTCGCGACAGGGGGAGCTCCTACAATGAGCAGTTCTTC. This translates into CSVDLRDRGSSYNEQFF.

The chain uses TRBV19 and TRBJ2-1; possibly TRBD2 for D (5 bases). The CDR3 is made up of 16 amino acids. Germline values: CDR1 LNHDA, CDR2 SQIVND (reference sequence). Trimming removed 5 bases from V and 3 bases from J, with 17 bases in between. The CDR3: CASSSPRTYRYNEQFF. The CDR3 DNA follows: TGTGCCAGTAGTTCCCCTAGGACTTACCGCTACAATGAGCAGTTCTTC.